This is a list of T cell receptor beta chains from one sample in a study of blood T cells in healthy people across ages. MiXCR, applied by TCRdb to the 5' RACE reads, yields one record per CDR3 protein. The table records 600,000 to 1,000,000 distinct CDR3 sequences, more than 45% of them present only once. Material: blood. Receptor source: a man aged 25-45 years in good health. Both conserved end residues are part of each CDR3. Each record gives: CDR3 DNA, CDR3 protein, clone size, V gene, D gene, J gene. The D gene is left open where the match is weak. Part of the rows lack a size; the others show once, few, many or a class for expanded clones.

CDR3 DNA: TGTGCCAGCAGACCTAGCACTCAAAACACAGATACGCAGTATTTT; CDR3 protein: CASRPSTQNTDTQYF; clone size: few; V gene: TRBV12-3/TRBV12-4; D gene: NA; J gene: TRBJ2-3
CDR3 DNA: TGTGCCAGCAGTCCCCTTTTTGGCACAGATACGCAGTATTTT; CDR3 protein: CASSPLFGTDTQYF; clone size: few; V gene: TRBV27; D gene: NA; J gene: TRBJ2-3
CDR3 DNA: TGTGCCAGCAGCTTAGGATCCATCTCTGGGGCCAACGTCCTGACTTTC; CDR3 protein: CASSLGSISGANVLTF; clone size: NA; V gene: TRBV7-9; D gene: NA; J gene: TRBJ2-6
CDR3 DNA: TGTGCCAGCAGCTCAGCGGGGGGGGCCTGGAATACGCAGTATTTT; CDR3 protein: CASSSAGGAWNTQYF; clone size: once; V gene: TRBV9; D gene: TRBD2; J gene: TRBJ2-3
CDR3 DNA: TGCGGCGTTGAAGTAAGACGGCAGGGAGGGTACTCGCAGTATTTT; CDR3 protein: CGVEVRRQGGYSQYF; clone size: NA; V gene: TRBV29-1; D gene: TRBD2; J gene: TRBJ2-3
CDR3 DNA: TGCGCCAGCAGCCGTCGAGAAAAAGAGACCCAGTACTTC; CDR3 protein: CASSRREKETQYF; clone size: NA; V gene: TRBV4-1; D gene: NA; J gene: TRBJ2-5
CDR3 DNA: TGTGCCAGCAGCTTATTTCCGGGAGCGTTGGGTGAGACCCAGTACTTC; CDR3 protein: CASSLFPGALGETQYF; clone size: many; V gene: TRBV7-2; D gene: NA; J gene: TRBJ2-5
CDR3 DNA: TGTGCCAGCAGCTTCAGTCTGGGCCAAGAGACCCAGTACTTC; CDR3 protein: CASSFSLGQETQYF; clone size: NA; V gene: TRBV11-2; D gene: NA; J gene: TRBJ2-5
CDR3 DNA: TGTGCCAGCAGCGCCCACGGGACACTCAATGAAAAACTGTTTTTT; CDR3 protein: CASSAHGTLNEKLFF; clone size: NA; V gene: TRBV11-2; D gene: NA; J gene: TRBJ1-4
CDR3 DNA: TGCAGTGCTAGAGACAACAGGTTACAGGGAGTCGTCCCAGATACGCAGTATTTT; CDR3 protein: CSARDNRLQGVVPDTQYF; clone size: NA; V gene: TRBV20-1; D gene: NA; J gene: TRBJ2-3
CDR3 DNA: TGCAGTGCTAGGCGGGGGGACTTCTACAATGAGCAGTTCTTC; CDR3 protein: CSARRGDFYNEQFF; clone size: NA; V gene: TRBV20-1; D gene: TRBD2; J gene: TRBJ2-1
CDR3 DNA: TGTGCCACCAGTGAGTTGCTGGCGGGACAGGGAAATGATGAGCAGTTCTTC; CDR3 protein: CATSELLAGQGNDEQFF; clone size: NA; V gene: TRBV24-1; D gene: TRBD1; J gene: TRBJ2-1
CDR3 DNA: TGCAGCGTTGCGCCGGGGGGGAGCAATCAGCCCCAGCATTTT; CDR3 protein: CSVAPGGSNQPQHF; clone size: NA; V gene: TRBV29-1; D gene: NA; J gene: TRBJ1-5
CDR3 DNA: TGTGCCAGCAGTGAACGACTAGCGGGAGATGGGGAGACCCAGTACTTC; CDR3 protein: CASSERLAGDGETQYF; clone size: few; V gene: TRBV2; D gene: TRBD2; J gene: TRBJ2-5
CDR3 DNA: TGTGCCAGCAGTTACTTACTAGCGGGGTACGGCACAGATACGCAGTATTTT; CDR3 protein: CASSYLLAGYGTDTQYF; clone size: NA; V gene: TRBV6-6; D gene: TRBD2; J gene: TRBJ2-3
CDR3 DNA: TGTGCCAGCAGCGTAGATCCGGGACCGACCTACGAGCAGTACTTC; CDR3 protein: CASSVDPGPTYEQYF; clone size: NA; V gene: TRBV9; D gene: NA; J gene: TRBJ2-7
CDR3 DNA: TGTGCCAGCAGCTTAGGGGCTTTCTACACCGGACCCAATAATTCACCCCTCCACTTT; CDR3 protein: CASSLGAFYTGPNNSPLHF; clone size: NA; V gene: TRBV5-6; D gene: NA; J gene: TRBJ1-6
CDR3 DNA: TGCAGCGTTGAAGATTCCCGACTAGCTGAAAACAATGAGCAGTTCTTC; CDR3 protein: CSVEDSRLAENNEQFF; clone size: NA; V gene: TRBV29-1; D gene: TRBD2; J gene: TRBJ2-1
CDR3 DNA: TGCGCCAGCAGCCTCGGGACTCCCAAAACCACAGATACGCAGTATTTT; CDR3 protein: CASSLGTPKTTDTQYF; clone size: NA; V gene: TRBV4-3; D gene: NA; J gene: TRBJ2-3
CDR3 DNA: TGTGCCAGCAGCCCGACCTGGGAGATCGGGGAGCTGTTTTTT; CDR3 protein: CASSPTWEIGELFF; clone size: NA; V gene: TRBV7-2; D gene: NA; J gene: TRBJ2-2
CDR3 DNA: TGTGCCAGCAGACAGGACGTTTTGGGTGGCTACACCTTC; CDR3 protein: CASRQDVLGGYTF; clone size: NA; V gene: TRBV6-2/TRBV6-3; D gene: NA; J gene: TRBJ1-2
CDR3 DNA: TGCAGCGTTGCAGGTCTAGATGCAGATACGCAGTATTTT; CDR3 protein: CSVAGLDADTQYF; clone size: few; V gene: TRBV29-1; D gene: NA; J gene: TRBJ2-3
CDR3 DNA: TGTGCCAGCAGTCGGGGTGAAGGGAACACCATATATTTT; CDR3 protein: CASSRGEGNTIYF; clone size: NA; V gene: TRBV28; D gene: NA; J gene: TRBJ1-3
CDR3 DNA: TGCAGTGCCCTGCCTGGGGTTGGTACAGATACGCAGTATTTT; CDR3 protein: CSALPGVGTDTQYF; clone size: NA; V gene: TRBV20-1; D gene: NA; J gene: TRBJ2-3
CDR3 DNA: TGTGCCAGCAGATCTCAGGTCTCCTACAATGAGCAGTACTTC; CDR3 protein: CASRSQVSYNEQYF; clone size: NA; V gene: TRBV6-2/TRBV6-3; D gene: NA; J gene: TRBJ2-7
CDR3 DNA: TGTGCCAGCAGCCAAGAGTTTGATATAAGGATGACCGGGGAGCTGTTTTTT; CDR3 protein: CASSQEFDIRMTGELFF; clone size: NA; V gene: TRBV4-2; D gene: NA; J gene: TRBJ2-2
CDR3 DNA: TGCAGTGCCTTGGACCCCCTAGGCGGATACAATGAGCAGTTCTTC; CDR3 protein: CSALDPLGGYNEQFF; clone size: few; V gene: TRBV20-1; D gene: NA; J gene: TRBJ2-1
CDR3 DNA: TGCGCCAGCAGCTTGTCAGGATCCAACACTGGAGCTTTCTTT; CDR3 protein: CASSLSGSNTGAFF; clone size: NA; V gene: TRBV5-1; D gene: NA; J gene: TRBJ1-1
CDR3 DNA: TGTGCCGCCAACCCCACGGGACTAATCGTGAATGAGCAGTTCTTC; CDR3 protein: CAANPTGLIVNEQFF; clone size: NA; V gene: TRBV6-6; D gene: TRBD2; J gene: TRBJ2-1
CDR3 DNA: TGTGCCATCAGTGTCCCACAGGGGATATACAATGAGCAGTTCTTC; CDR3 protein: CAISVPQGIYNEQFF; clone size: NA; V gene: TRBV10-3; D gene: TRBD1; J gene: TRBJ2-1
CDR3 DNA: TGTGCCAGCACCCAGTCGCGAGAAATCTATGGCTACACCTTC; CDR3 protein: CASTQSREIYGYTF; clone size: NA; V gene: TRBV6-2/TRBV6-3; D gene: NA; J gene: TRBJ1-2
CDR3 DNA: TGCAGTGCTAGCGGGAGGGCCTACGAGCAGTACTTC; CDR3 protein: CSASGRAYEQYF; clone size: once; V gene: TRBV20-1; D gene: TRBD2; J gene: TRBJ2-7
CDR3 DNA: TGCAGTGCTAGAGATCGCGAGACTAGCGGGATATTCCAGTACTTC; CDR3 protein: CSARDRETSGIFQYF; clone size: NA; V gene: TRBV20-1; D gene: TRBD2; J gene: TRBJ2-5
CDR3 DNA: TGCAGCGTTGTAGGAGGAGACAGGGTTCCCACGGATACGCAGTATTTT; CDR3 protein: CSVVGGDRVPTDTQYF; clone size: NA; V gene: TRBV29-1; D gene: TRBD1; J gene: TRBJ2-3
CDR3 DNA: TGTGCCAGCTCACCACCGAACGGGGCCAACGTCCTGACTTTC; CDR3 protein: CASSPPNGANVLTF; clone size: NA; V gene: TRBV18; D gene: NA; J gene: TRBJ2-6
CDR3 DNA: TGCAGTGCCCGAGCTAGCGGGGGAGGGTCAGATACGCAGTATTTT; CDR3 protein: CSARASGGGSDTQYF; clone size: NA; V gene: TRBV20-1; D gene: TRBD2; J gene: TRBJ2-3
CDR3 DNA: TGTGCCAGCAGCTTTTACGGACAGGCGTTCCACGAGCAGTACTTC; CDR3 protein: CASSFYGQAFHEQYF; clone size: NA; V gene: TRBV5-8; D gene: TRBD1; J gene: TRBJ2-7
CDR3 DNA: TGTGCCAGCAGCTCGCCGGGACAGCTCTCCTACGAGCAGTACTTC; CDR3 protein: CASSSPGQLSYEQYF; clone size: NA; V gene: TRBV11-2; D gene: TRBD1; J gene: TRBJ2-7
CDR3 DNA: TGCGCCAGCAGCGAAGGACTAGCGGGGACAACAGATACGCAGTATTTT; CDR3 protein: CASSEGLAGTTDTQYF; clone size: once; V gene: TRBV5-1; D gene: TRBD2; J gene: TRBJ2-3
CDR3 DNA: TGCGCCAGCAGCGTGAGTGCTAACTATGGCTACACCTTC; CDR3 protein: CASSVSANYGYTF; clone size: NA; V gene: TRBV5-1; D gene: NA; J gene: TRBJ1-2
CDR3 DNA: TGTGCCAGCAACTTGGCTAGCGCTCCCGACGAGCAGTATTTC; CDR3 protein: CASNLASAPDEQYF; clone size: NA; V gene: TRBV2; D gene: NA; J gene: TRBJ2-7
CDR3 DNA: TGTGCCAGCAAAAGGACCAGCTTAAGGGATGAGCAGTTCTTC; CDR3 protein: CASKRTSLRDEQFF; clone size: few; V gene: TRBV6-6; D gene: NA; J gene: TRBJ2-1
CDR3 DNA: TGTGCCAGCAGCTTTCAACGGGTACAGGGAAACATTCAGTACTTC; CDR3 protein: CASSFQRVQGNIQYF; clone size: few; V gene: TRBV3-1; D gene: NA; J gene: TRBJ2-4
CDR3 DNA: TGTGCCAGCAGCTCACGTGGGGGGGCTTCCTCCTACGAGCAGTACTTC; CDR3 protein: CASSSRGGASSYEQYF; clone size: many; V gene: TRBV12-3/TRBV12-4; D gene: NA; J gene: TRBJ2-7